This entry is about one T cell receptor beta chain. There is no known antigen for this receptor. Base quality data are lacking; no much larger clone is found one base away. This specimen belongs to a study of T cell repertoires in cytomegalovirus infection (dated by TCRdb to between 2018 and 2021). In the study overall: Alongside well-studied HLA-B-restricted epitopes, the peptide stimulations were aimed at recently identified HLA-C-restricted CMV epitopes, whose presentation resists viral immunomodulation. The HLA type of each donor mattered for the analysis, because public TCR beta signatures pointed to carriage of CMV infection along with the matching HLA type. Broader findings and caveats from the paper: The ex vivo response was dominated by HLA-C-restricted CMV-specific TCR beta clonotypes, and the single most frequent clonotype in two of eight donors was supplied by these HLA-C-restricted clonotypes. In both this cohort and an independent roughly 350-donor cohort, the cumulative frequency of public TCR beta family members distinguished carriers of CMV infection plus the relevant HLA type.

The CDR3 goes from the cysteine to the phenylalanine over 14 residues. Only the CDR3 DNA stays, 42 bases, in frame from base 1. Via the germline V gene (reference sequence), CDR1 is LNHDA and CDR2 SQIVND. Deletion took 3 bases off V and 2 bases off J, with a span of 10 bases between the germline ends. The sample's treatment or condition label is to be understood as: in vitro stimulation with specific CMV peptide epitopes to enrich CMV-specific T cells. TCRdb lists the instrument as Illumina HiSeq 1500. Starting from the raw public reads, TCRdb applied fastp trimming at Q25, assembled clones with MiXCR and retained in-frame beta chains. Every distinct CDR3 protein forms one entry, paired with its most common genes and DNA. In this sample the table shows about 900,000 distinct CDR3 sequences, around a third of which occur a single time. The top ten hold roughly an eighth of the sample.

The receptor was isolated from a human donor in good health (CMV status not recorded). Some clones in this sample may be carry-over from other donors' samples. The starting material was cultured CD8+ T cells from PBMCs, obtained from culture after CMV antigen stimulation. Rearrangement joined TRBV19 to TRBJ1-1; no D segment can be confidently identified. The DNA sequence reads TGTGCCAGTAGTATGGTCCCCGGAAACACTGAAGCTTTCTTT. Protein translation: CASSMVPGNTEAFF.